The 19 T cell receptor beta chains below all came from one sample that was sequenced in a study of T cell responses to AZD1222 COVID-19 vaccine. The table came from immunoSEQ multiplex PCR; TCRdb's copy has only in-frame clones and leaves some out. Altogether about 120,000 clones are present, 93% being singletons, with the ten largest covering around 5%. This specimen was peripheral blood, taken 28 days after the second AZD1222 dose. The receptors come from an adult who received the AZD1222 COVID-19 vaccine.

This clone was observed once. The chain uses TRBV5-8 and TRBJ2-5, with TRBD1 identical over 12 bases. CDR1 is SGHTS, CDR2 YDEGEE, per germline. After removal of 4 bases from V and 4 bases from J, the junction contained 8 bases not matched to a gene. The CDR3 loop spans 16 amino acids. CDR3 sequence (DNA): TGTGCCAGCAGCCCGGGCTGGGACAGGGGGCGAGAGACCCAGTACTTC. Protein product: CASSPGWDRGRETQYF.

Here the CDR3 reads CASRPGTEYGYTF. In nucleotides, the CDR3 is TGTGCCAGCAGACCCGGGACAGAATATGGCTACACCTTC. J is TRBJ1-2 and V is TRBV12-3 or TRBV12-4; 7 bases are a match to TRBD1. The CDR3 contains 13 residues. V lost 6 bases to trimming and J lost 5 bases; unmatched junction nucleotides: 6.

CDR3 bases: TGTGCCAGCAGCGGCTTTGGTAGCACAGATACGCAGTATTTT. Translating gives CASSGFGSTDTQYF. This chain connects TRBV7-2 to TRBJ2-3; D remains unclear. V lost 5 bases and J 0 bases, leaving 9 bases between the germline ends. This CDR3 spans 14 amino acids. CDR1 and CDR2 (germline): SGHTA, FQGNSA.

V gene TRBV9 combines with J gene TRBJ1-1; D gene ambiguous. Germline assignment: CDR1 SGDLS and CDR2 YYNGEE. The V end was cut by 4 bases, the J end by 1 base, with 8 bases between. The CDR3 extends over 13 amino acids. The CDR3 DNA follows: TGTGCCAGCAGCACGAACACGAACACTGAAGCTTTCTTT. This encodes CASSTNTNTEAFF.

This rearrangement joins TRBV27 to TRBJ1-6; 9 bases match TRBD1. Germline V gene sequence: CDR1 MNHEY, CDR2 SMNVEV (reference sequence). After removal of 6 bases from V and 7 bases from J, the junction contained 4 bases not matched to a gene. This CDR3 region has 14 residues. CDR3 region: CASRAGTGNSPLHF. The CDR3, as DNA: TGTGCCAGCAGGGCCGGGACAGGGAATTCACCCCTCCACTTT.

V gene TRBV5-1 combines with J gene TRBJ1-2; 8 nucleotides align to TRBD1. The CDR3 is made up of 14 amino acids. Germline V CDR1 and CDR2: SGHRS, YFSETQ. V dropped 4 bases and J dropped 7; count of bases not matched to a gene: 9. CDR3 coding DNA: TGCGCCAGCAGCCCGGGACAGGTCACGCGTGGCTACACCTTC. Translated: CASSPGQVTRGYTF. Combining the CDR3 with reference TRBV5-1 and TRBJ1-2 gives the whole variable domain KAGVTQTPRYLIKTRGQQVTLSCSPISGHRSVSWYQQTPGQGLQFLFEYFSETQRNKGNFPGRFSGRQFSNSRSEMNVSTLELGDSALYLCASSPGQVTRGYTFGSGTRLTVV.

The genes are TRBV3-1 (or the pseudogene TRBV3-2) and TRBJ2-7; TRBD2 matches 8 bases. The CDR3 has 17 amino acids. The germline CDR1 and CDR2 sequences are LGHDT and YNNKEL (reference sequence). Trimming cost V 4 bases and J 0 bases; bases outside gene matches: 11. CDR3 amino acids: CASSLNGLAGYSYEQYF. The DNA of the CDR3 is TGTGCCAGCAGCCTAAACGGTTTAGCGGGATACTCCTACGAGCAGTACTTC.

The chain links TRBV9 to TRBJ2-5; tentatively, D is TRBD2 (6 bases). In germline, CDR1 is SGDLS, CDR2 YYNGEE. V lost 2 bases and J lost 3, with 11 bases in between. The CDR3 sequence is 14 residues long. The DNA for the CDR3 is TGTGCCAGCAGCGTGGGGGGAGCGGAAGAGACCCAGTACTTC. This gives the protein CASSVGGAEETQYF.

The chain recombines TRBV6-5 with TRBJ1-3; D is undetermined. The CDR3 consists of 15 residues. CDR1 is MNHEY, CDR2 SVGAGI, per germline. V was clipped by 0 bases and J by 1 base, with 7 bases between them. The CDR3 region is CASSYSTASGNTIYF. CDR3 nucleotide sequence: TGTGCCAGCAGTTACTCGACCGCGTCTGGAAACACCATATATTTT.

The chain joins TRBV6-2 or TRBV6-3 to TRBJ2-1; 12 nucleotides agree with TRBD1. The CDR3 covers 17 residues. Germline V gene sequence: CDR1 MNHEY, CDR2 SVGEGT. V dropped 0 bases and J dropped 8; count of bases not matched to a gene: 8. The CDR3 is CASSYSGTGGALYEQFF. The CDR3 DNA follows: TGTGCCAGCAGTTACTCCGGGACAGGGGGCGCTTTATATGAGCAGTTCTTC.

The chain couples TRBV2 to TRBJ1-1, with 9 bases fitting TRBD1. Germline CDR1 and CDR2: SNHLY and FYNNEI. With V trimmed by 7 bases and J by 3 bases, 12 bases remained unmatched. CDR3 length equals 16 residues. For the CDR3, the DNA is TGTGCCAGCAATCCCGACAGGGGGTTTCAGCACACTGAAGCTTTCTTT. Its protein product is CASNPDRGFQHTEAFF.

This chain uses TRBV7-9 with TRBJ2-5; 8 nucleotides match TRBD1. This CDR3 region has 13 residues. From germline, CDR1 is SEHNR and CDR2 FQNEAQ (reference sequence). Unmatched junction bases numbered 2, after V lost 5 bases and J lost 3 bases. This CDR3 is CASSRTGKETQYF. The CDR3 bases are TGTGCCAGCAGCCGGACAGGGAAAGAGACCCAGTACTTC.

The chain links TRBV18 to TRBJ2-7, with a possible D match to TRBD2 (7 bases). Germline V gene sequence: CDR1 KGHSH, CDR2 LQKENI. Trimming cost V 3 bases and J 2 bases, with 11 bases left between them. The CDR3 has 14 amino acids. CDR3 coding DNA: TGTGCCAGCTCACCGGGGGGGCTACCCTACGAGCAGTACTTC. Its protein is CASSPGGLPYEQYF.

The V call is TRBV29-1, the J call TRBJ1-2; 7 bases are shared with TRBD1. The CDR3 is 14 residues long. Germline CDR1 SQVTM, CDR2 ANQGSEA. V gave up 5 bases and J gave up 4 bases; unmatched junction bases: 10. CDR3 nucleotide sequence: TGCAGCGTTCATCTCGGACAGGAGAGCTATGGCTACACCTTC. It translates to CSVHLGQESYGYTF.

This clone has just one count. This chain connects TRBV6-5 to TRBJ2-3; D may be TRBD1 (6 bases). The CDR3 spans 16 residues. Trimming pared 1 base from V and 1 base from J, leaving 12 bases between. The germline V gene encodes CDR1 MNHEY and CDR2 SVGAGI. As DNA, the CDR3 is TGTGCCAGCAGTTACTTACAGGGATCCGGCACAGATACGCAGTATTTT. Translating gives CASSYLQGSGTDTQYF.

The chain links TRBV5-1 to TRBJ2-1, with 15 bases fitting TRBD2. The CDR3 is made up of 19 amino acids. V lost 4 bases to trimming and J lost 1 base; unmatched junction nucleotides: 9. Germline V gives CDR1 SGHRS, CDR2 YFSETQ. The CDR3 DNA is TGCGCCAGCAGCCGCTCCGGGACTAGCGGGGGGTCTTCCTACAATGAGCAGTTCTTC. The encoded protein is CASSRSGTSGGSSYNEQFF.

The rearrangement links TRBV19 to TRBJ2-6; no reliable D call. Germline V gives CDR1 LNHDA, CDR2 SQIVND (reference sequence). The CDR3 spans 13 residues. Deletions cut 6 bases from V and 0 bases from J, with 3 bases between. The CDR3 is CASRTSGANVLTF. DNA of the CDR3: TGTGCCAGTAGGACCTCTGGGGCCAACGTCCTGACTTTC.

Comments on this clone: The same CDR3 arises from other DNA sequences in this sample as well. The chain couples TRBV12-3 or TRBV12-4 to TRBJ2-7; 10 bases align to TRBD2. J lost 4 bases, V lost 6 bases, and 3 bases had no gene match. The CDR3 is 13 residues long. As DNA, the CDR3 is TGTGCCAGCAGCCTTAGCGGGGGGTACGAGCAGTACTTC. Translated: CASSLSGGYEQYF.

This clone has a single count. The DNA for the CDR3 is TGTGCCAGTAGTATACGGACAGGGGAAGGCTACACCTTC. It specifies CASSIRTGEGYTF. V and J are TRBV19 and TRBJ1-2; 9 nucleotides agree with TRBD1. The CDR3 is made up of 13 amino acids. Germline CDR1 reads LNHDA; CDR2 reads SQIVND (reference sequence). Germline trimming cut 2 bases from V and 8 bases from J; bases unmatched to any gene: 3.